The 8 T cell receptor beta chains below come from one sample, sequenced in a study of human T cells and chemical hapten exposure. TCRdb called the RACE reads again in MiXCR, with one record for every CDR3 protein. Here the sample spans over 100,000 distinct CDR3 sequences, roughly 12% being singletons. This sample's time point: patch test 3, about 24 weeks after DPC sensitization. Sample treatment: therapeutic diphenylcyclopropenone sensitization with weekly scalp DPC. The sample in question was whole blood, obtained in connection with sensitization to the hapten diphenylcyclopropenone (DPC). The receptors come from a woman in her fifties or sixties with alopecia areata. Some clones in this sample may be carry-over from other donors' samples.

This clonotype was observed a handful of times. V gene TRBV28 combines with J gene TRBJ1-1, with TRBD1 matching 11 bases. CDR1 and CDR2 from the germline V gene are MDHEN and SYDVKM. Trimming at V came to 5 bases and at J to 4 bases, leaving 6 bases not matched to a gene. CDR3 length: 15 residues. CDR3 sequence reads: CASSPGQGATTEAFF. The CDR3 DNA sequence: TGTGCCAGCAGTCCCGGACAGGGGGCGACCACTGAAGCTTTCTTT.

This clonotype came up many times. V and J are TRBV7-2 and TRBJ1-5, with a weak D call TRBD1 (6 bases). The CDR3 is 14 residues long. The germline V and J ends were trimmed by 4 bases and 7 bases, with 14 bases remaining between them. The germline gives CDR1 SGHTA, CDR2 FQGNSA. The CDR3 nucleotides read TGTGCCAGCAGCTCTACAGGGATGGGGCAGCCCCAGCATTTT. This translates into CASSSTGMGQPQHF.

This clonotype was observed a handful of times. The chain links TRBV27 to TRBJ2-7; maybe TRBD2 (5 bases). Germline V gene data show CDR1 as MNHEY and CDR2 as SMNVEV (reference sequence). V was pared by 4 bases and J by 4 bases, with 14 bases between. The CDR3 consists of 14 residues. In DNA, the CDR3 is TGTGCCAGCAGTTACAGTGGAGGCCTATACGAGCAGTACTTC. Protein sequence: CASSYSGGLYEQYF.

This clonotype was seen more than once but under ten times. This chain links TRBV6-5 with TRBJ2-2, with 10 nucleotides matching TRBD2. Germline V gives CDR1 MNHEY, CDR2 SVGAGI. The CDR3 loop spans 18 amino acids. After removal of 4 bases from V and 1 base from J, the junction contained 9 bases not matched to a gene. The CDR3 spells CASSSLIAGGWNTGELFF. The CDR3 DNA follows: TGTGCCAGCAGTTCCCTCATAGCGGGAGGCTGGAACACCGGGGAGCTGTTTTTT.

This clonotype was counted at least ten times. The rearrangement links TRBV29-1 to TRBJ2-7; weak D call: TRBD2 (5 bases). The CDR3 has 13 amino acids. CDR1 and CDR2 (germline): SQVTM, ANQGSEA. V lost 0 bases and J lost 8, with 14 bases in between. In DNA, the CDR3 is TGCAGCGTTGAAGATCAAGAGGGTAGAAAGCAGTACTTC. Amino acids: CSVEDQEGRKQYF.

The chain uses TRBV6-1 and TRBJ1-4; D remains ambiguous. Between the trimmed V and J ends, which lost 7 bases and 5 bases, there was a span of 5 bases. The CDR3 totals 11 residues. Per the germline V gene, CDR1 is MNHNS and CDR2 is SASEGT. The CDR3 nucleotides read TGTGCCAGCACGAGGAATGAAAAACTGTTTTTT. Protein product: CASTRNEKLFF.

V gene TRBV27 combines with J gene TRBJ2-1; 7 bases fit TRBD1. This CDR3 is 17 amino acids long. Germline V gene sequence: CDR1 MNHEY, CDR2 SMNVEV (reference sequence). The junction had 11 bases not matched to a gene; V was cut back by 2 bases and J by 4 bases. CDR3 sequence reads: CASSLESPGGSYNEQFF. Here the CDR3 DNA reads TGTGCCAGCAGTTTAGAGTCCCCAGGGGGAAGTTACAATGAGCAGTTCTTC.

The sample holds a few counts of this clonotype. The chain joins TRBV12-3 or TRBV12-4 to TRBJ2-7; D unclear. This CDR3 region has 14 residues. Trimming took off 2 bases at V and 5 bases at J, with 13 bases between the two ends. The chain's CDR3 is CASSLYRQKDEQYF. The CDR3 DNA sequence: TGTGCCAGCAGTTTATATAGGCAGAAGGACGAGCAGTACTTC.